Below, 11 T cell receptor beta chains from the same sample are listed, as sequenced in a study of PD-1 blockade in classical Hodgkin lymphoma. Every patient had relapsed following autologous stem cell transplantation, and cohorts differed in brentuximab vedotin exposure. Profiling relied on immunoSEQ multiplex PCR, and the TCRdb table lists in-frame clones only, not all of them. The table includes approximately 100,000 clones, about 89% detected once. Here the sequenced sample was peripheral blood mononuclear cells (PBMCs), taken before the second cycle of nivolumab. These receptors originate from a human donor with classical Hodgkin lymphoma.

This clone appeared once. The rearrangement joins TRBV10-3 to TRBJ2-4, with 8 bases aligning to TRBD1. Trimming took 3 bases from V and 8 from J; bases not matched to a gene: 3. Germline CDR1 and CDR2: ENHRY and SYGVKD. The CDR3 is 13 residues long. The CDR3 here is CAISDRGPDIQYF. DNA of the CDR3: TGTGCCATCAGTGACAGGGGGCCGGACATTCAGTACTTC.

The CDR3 region has the DNA TGTGCCAGCAGCTTGGAACAGCGCGAAAGCCAGCCCCAGCATTTT. Its translation is CASSLEQRESQPQHF. V usage is TRBV7-2 and J usage is TRBJ1-5, with D unresolved. The CDR3 length is 15 residues. Looked up from germline, CDR1 is SGHTA and CDR2 is FQGNSA. V shed 3 bases and J shed 7 bases, with 16 bases lying between them.

The chain uses TRBV2 and TRBJ1-5; 7 bases are shared with TRBD1. CDR3 length: 13 residues. CDR1 is SNHLY, CDR2 FYNNEI, per germline. V lost 5 bases to trimming and J lost 8 bases; unmatched junction nucleotides: 6. In nucleotides, the CDR3 is TGTGCCAGCAGTACCAGGGGGTGGGAGCCCCAGCATTTT. Translation gives CASSTRGWEPQHF.

The chain has TRBV5-1 and TRBJ2-7; D is possibly TRBD1 (5 bases). Germline lookup yields CDR1 SGHRS and CDR2 YFSETQ. This CDR3 is built from 15 residues. V dropped 1 base and J dropped 2 bases, with 13 bases sitting between them. The CDR3 spells CASSLLGRAPYEQYF. Here the CDR3 DNA reads TGCGCCAGCAGCTTGTTGGGCAGGGCCCCCTACGAGCAGTACTTC.

In this sample, this clone turned up once. This chain connects TRBV2 to TRBJ2-7, with TRBD1 identical over 11 bases. V was clipped by 4 bases and J by 5 bases; unmatched bases: 4. The CDR3 extends over 14 amino acids. Per germline, CDR1 SNHLY and CDR2 FYNNEI. The CDR3 is CASSVGQGADEQYF. CDR3 sequence (DNA): TGTGCCAGCAGTGTAGGACAGGGGGCAGACGAGCAGTACTTC.

The chain employs TRBV7-9 and TRBJ2-5, with 10 bases identical to TRBD2. CDR3 length: 16 residues. V was pared by 2 bases and J by 0 bases, with 3 bases of the junction left unmatched. CDR1 and CDR2 (germline): SEHNR, FQNEAQ (reference sequence). CDR3 bases: TGTGCCAGCAGCTTACCGACTAGCGGGTACCAAGAGACCCAGTACTTC. Translating gives CASSLPTSGYQETQYF.

The chain carries TRBV6-5 and TRBJ2-3; D may be TRBD2 (6 bases). Per germline, CDR1 MNHEY and CDR2 SVGAGI. Trimming took 0 bases from V and 5 from J, leaving 9 bases between them. The CDR3 has 14 residues. The CDR3 sequence: CASSYSEGRDTQYF. The CDR3 DNA is TGTGCCAGCAGTTACTCGGAGGGTAGAGATACGCAGTATTTT.

The chain combines TRBV7-2 with TRBJ1-6; TRBD1 matches at 7 bases. CDR1 and CDR2 (germline): SGHTA, FQGNSA. CDR3 length: 18 residues. With 5 bases clipped from V and 1 base from J, the junction kept 11 bases outside the gene matches. CDR3 coding DNA: TGTGCCAGCAGCGAGGACAGACAGGGAAGGTCCTATAATTCACCCCTCCACTTT. Protein sequence: CASSEDRQGRSYNSPLHF.

This chain connects TRBV4-2 to TRBJ2-1; no firm D call. Trimming took 1 base from V and 8 from J, leaving 12 bases between them. CDR3 length equals 14 residues. Germline V gives CDR1 LGHNA, CDR2 YNFKEQ. The CDR3 is CASSQGLLSHEQFF. The CDR3 DNA is TGTGCCAGCAGCCAAGGTCTCCTCAGTCATGAGCAGTTCTTC.

This clone was recorded a few times. This sequence joins TRBV29-1 and TRBJ2-7; 10 nucleotides line up with TRBD1. Germline CDR1 reads SQVTM; CDR2 reads ANQGSEA. Trimming at V came to 7 bases and at J to 7 bases, leaving 7 bases not matched to a gene. This CDR3 is 12 amino acids long. DNA of the CDR3: TGCAGCGCCGCCGGGACAGGGGTTGAGCAGTACTTC. Translation gives CSAAGTGVEQYF.

The chain is built from TRBV7-6 and TRBJ1-2, with D maybe TRBD1 (5 bases). V lost 5 bases and J lost 5, with 18 bases in between. This CDR3 comprises 15 residues. Germline V lookup: CDR1 SGHVS, CDR2 FNYEAQ. CDR3 sequence: CASSPQSRGMYGYTF. The DNA for the CDR3 is TGTGCCAGCAGCCCGCAAAGTAGGGGTATGTATGGCTACACCTTC.